This T cell receptor (beta chain) was sequenced in a study of regulatory T cells in long-lasting Graves disease. In the case of this clonotype: As yet, its antigen is unknown.

The study's findings and limits: Favored usage of TRBV28, TRBJ1-2 and TRBJ2-5 was recorded in persistent disease.

Time point meaning: persistent/refractory GD, antithyroid drugs over 5 years with positive TRAb. Preparation of the TCR library used RNA extracted from PBMCs. The TCR beta library used iRepertoire HTBI primers with Arm-PCR amplification of CDR3. TCRdb ran MiXCR on the multiplex PCR reads and lists one entry per CDR3 protein. The profile shows approximately 440,000 distinct CDR3 sequences, 20% to 25% of them singletons. V lost 5 bases to trimming and J lost 11 bases; unmatched junction nucleotides: 10. This CDR3 is 14 amino acids long. The germline CDR1 and CDR2 sequences are MNHEY and SMNVEV (reference sequence).

The TCR comes from a female donor with Graves disease. The material sequenced was peripheral blood mononuclear cells (PBMCs), taken when the disease was refractory, from a patient treated with antithyroid drugs. The chain has TRBV27 and TRBJ1-1; 11 nucleotides line up with TRBD1. CDR3 residues: CASSVSGQGGLAFF. The DNA for the CDR3 is TGTGCCAGCAGTGTGTCGGGACAGGGGGGTTTGGCTTTCTTT.